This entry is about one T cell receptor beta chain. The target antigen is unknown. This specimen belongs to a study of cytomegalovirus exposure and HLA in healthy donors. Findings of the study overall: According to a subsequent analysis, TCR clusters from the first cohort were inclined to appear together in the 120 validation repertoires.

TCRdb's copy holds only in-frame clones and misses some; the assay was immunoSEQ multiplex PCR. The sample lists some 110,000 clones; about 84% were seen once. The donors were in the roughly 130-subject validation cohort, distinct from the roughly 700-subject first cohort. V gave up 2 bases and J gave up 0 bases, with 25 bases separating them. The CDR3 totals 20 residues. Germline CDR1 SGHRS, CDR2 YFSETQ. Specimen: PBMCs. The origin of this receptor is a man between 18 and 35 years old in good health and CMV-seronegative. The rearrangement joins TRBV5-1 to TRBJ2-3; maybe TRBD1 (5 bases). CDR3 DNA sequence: TGCGCCAGCAGCTTTTCCCCCTTTTTCTCTCCGCAGGGTAGCACAGATACGCAGTATTTT. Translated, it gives CASSFSPFFSPQGSTDTQYF.